A selection of T cell receptor beta chains follows, all from one sample in a study of human T cells and chemical hapten exposure. TCRdb re-analysed the RACE reads in MiXCR, keeping a single row per CDR3 protein. The data contain about 160,000 distinct CDR3 sequences, 28% of them singletons. Sequencing used whole blood, obtained in connection with sensitization to the hapten diphenylcyclopropenone (DPC). These TCRs come from a woman under 30 with alopecia areata. Some clones in this sample may be carry-over from other donors' samples. CDR3s include the opening cysteine and the closing phenylalanine or tryptophan. The order of the fields is J gene, V gene, D gene, clone size, CDR3 DNA, CDR3 protein. A D gene is named only where the DNA matches it firmly. Not all rows give a size; the values are once, few, many and, for expanded clones, a class.

TRBJ2-2	TRBV29-1	.	.	TGCAGCGCCCGACCGCTAGGGAACACCGGGGAGCTGTTTTTT	CSARPLGNTGELFF
TRBJ2-7	TRBV20-1	.	few	TGCAGTGCTAGACTTGTACTAGCCGAGCAGTACTTC	CSARLVLAEQYF
TRBJ2-7	TRBV18	.	few	TGTGCCAGCTCACCACCTGCCGGGACCTACGAGCAGTACTTC	CASSPPAGTYEQYF
TRBJ2-5	TRBV6-6	TRBD1	few	TGTGCCAGCAGTTCACCGGGACAGGGGAAAGAGACCCAGTACTTC	CASSSPGQGKETQYF
TRBJ2-5	TRBV7-9	.	few	TGTGCCAGCAGCTTAAGCCGGGATTTACAAGAGACCCAGTACTTC	CASSLSRDLQETQYF
TRBJ1-2	TRBV29-1	.	.	TGCAGCGTCAACGCGGGGTACGGCTACACCTTC	CSVNAGYGYTF
TRBJ2-1	TRBV20-1	.	many	TGCAGTGCTAGATCGGGGGTTGAGCAGTTCTTC	CSARSGVEQFF
TRBJ1-2	TRBV3-1	.	few	TGTGCCAGCAGCCAACCAGGGGTTAACTATGGCTACACCTTC	CASSQPGVNYGYTF
TRBJ2-3	TRBV7-3	TRBD1	.	TGTGCCAGCAGCTTATCGACAGGGTTTGTAGATACGCAGTATTTT	CASSLSTGFVDTQYF
TRBJ2-7	TRBV29-1	.	few	TGCAGCGTTGAAACGGAATACCCCTACGAGCAGTACTTC	CSVETEYPYEQYF
TRBJ2-3	TRBV12-3/TRBV12-4	TRBD2	.	TGTGCCAGTCAGTCGGCTAGCGGGGGGCACGTTCTGGCAGATACGCAGTATTTT	CASQSASGGHVLADTQYF
TRBJ1-1	TRBV12-3/TRBV12-4	TRBD1	.	TGTGCCAGCAGTACAACAGGGGCTGAAGCTTTCTTT	CASSTTGAEAFF
TRBJ1-1	TRBV27	TRBD1	.	TGTGCCAGCAGATACAGGGGTCGGGACACTGAAGCTTTCTTT	CASRYRGRDTEAFF
TRBJ2-3	TRBV20-1	TRBD2	many	TGCAGTGCCAGACTAGCGGGAGGGCCCTCAGATACGCAGTATTTT	CSARLAGGPSDTQYF
TRBJ2-5	TRBV7-9	.	.	TGTGCCAGCAGCTCCGACATGGGAGTCGAAGAGACCCAGTACTTC	CASSSDMGVEETQYF
TRBJ2-3	TRBV7-2	.	few	TGTGCCAGCAGCTTTCTCCGGAGGAGCACAGATACGCAGTATTTT	CASSFLRRSTDTQYF
TRBJ2-5	TRBV4-1	TRBD2	.	TGCGCCAGCAGCTTATCGATAGCGGGGTTAGGAGAGACCCAGTACTTC	CASSLSIAGLGETQYF
TRBJ2-3	TRBV5-6	TRBD2	.	TGTGCCAGCAGCTCGGGACTAGCGGTCACAGATACGCAGTATTTT	CASSSGLAVTDTQYF
TRBJ2-7	TRBV3-1	.	few	TGTGCCAGCAGCCGGCCCGAGCAGTACTTC	CASSRPEQYF
TRBJ2-7	TRBV20-1	TRBD2	once	TGCAGTGCTACTACTAGCGGGGGACCTCCCTACGAGCAGTACTTC	CSATTSGGPPYEQYF
TRBJ2-7	TRBV28	.	few	TGTGCCAGCAGATCCCCAGGTTGGGGTTCCTACGAGCAGTACTTC	CASRSPGWGSYEQYF
TRBJ1-1	TRBV9	.	.	TGTGCCAGCAGCATAGTTCCAGGAGACACTGAAGCTTTCTTT	CASSIVPGDTEAFF
TRBJ2-7	TRBV20-1	.	few	TGCAGTGTTGAGCCTCTCTCCTACGAGCAGTACTTC	CSVEPLSYEQYF
TRBJ1-1	TRBV4-2	.	once	TGTGCCAGCAGCCAAGTCGCGGGGGCTGGGGACACTGAAGCTTTCTTT	CASSQVAGAGDTEAFF
TRBJ1-1	TRBV3-1	TRBD1	.	TGTGCCAGCAGCCAAGGGAGATACAGGGGAAGCACTGAAGCTTTCTTT	CASSQGRYRGSTEAFF
TRBJ1-6	TRBV6-5	.	.	TGTGCCAGCTCTAGGGAAGATGGTTCACCCCTCCACTTT	CASSREDGSPLHF
TRBJ1-2	TRBV4-1	TRBD1	.	TGCGCCAGCAGCCAAGTCGATTGGGACAGCTATGGCTACACCTTC	CASSQVDWDSYGYTF
TRBJ1-1	TRBV7-9	.	.	TGTGCCAGCAGCTACGGGCCTGGGGCTTTCTTT	CASSYGPGAFF
TRBJ2-1	TRBV7-3	TRBD2	once	TGTGCCAGCAGCTTAACAGCGGGAGTTCTCTACAATGAGCAGTTCTTC	CASSLTAGVLYNEQFF
TRBJ1-1	TRBV7-9	.	.	TGTGCCAGCAGTCGGGACTCACTGAACACTGAAGCTTTCTTT	CASSRDSLNTEAFF
TRBJ2-3	TRBV15	.	.	TGTGCCACCAGATCGGACATTAACCCTACAGATACGCAGTATTTT	CATRSDINPTDTQYF
TRBJ2-5	TRBV9	.	.	TGTGCCAGCAGCGTAGAAAGCACGGGAGCAGAGACCCAGTACTTC	CASSVESTGAETQYF
TRBJ2-3	TRBV2	TRBD2	.	TGTGCCAGCAGTGAAGTGCGGGAGAAAACAGATACGCAGTATTTT	CASSEVREKTDTQYF
TRBJ2-7	TRBV15	.	few	TGTGCCACCAGCAGTCCCTTCAGGGTTCCCTACGAGCAGTACTTC	CATSSPFRVPYEQYF
TRBJ2-4	TRBV5-1	TRBD2	once	TGCGCCAGCAGCTTGGCGGGGGGAAACATTCAGTACTTC	CASSLAGGNIQYF
TRBJ2-2	TRBV30	.	.	TGTGCCTGGACCCAAGGCTCCCCCGGGGAGCTGTTTTTT	CAWTQGSPGELFF
TRBJ1-5	TRBV20-1	.	few	TGCAGTGCCCGGAAGGGGAATCAGCCCCAGCATTTT	CSARKGNQPQHF
TRBJ2-1	TRBV6-5	TRBD1	.	TGTGCCAGCAGTTTTCGTACTACAGGGGGCAATGAGCAGTTCTTC	CASSFRTTGGNEQFF
TRBJ2-1	TRBV20-1	.	.	TGCAGTGCTAGTCACAGCCTTGTCGGGAGACTAAATGAGCAGTTCTTC	CSASHSLVGRLNEQFF
TRBJ2-1	TRBV16	TRBD2	.	TGTGCCAGCATCCTAAATTACGGGGGGGCTGAGCAGTTCTTC	CASILNYGGAEQFF
TRBJ2-3	TRBV20-1	.	.	TGCAGTGCTAGAGCGGGAGCCCTAGATACGCAGTATTTT	CSARAGALDTQYF
TRBJ1-4	TRBV28	.	.	TGTGCCAGCAGCCAAAGAGTGAAAAAACTGTTTTTT	CASSQRVKKLFF
TRBJ2-7	TRBV13	.	many	TGTGCCAGCAGCTTAGGACAGGGATTGGGTTACGAGCAGTACTTC	CASSLGQGLGYEQYF
TRBJ2-7	TRBV20-1	.	.	TGCAGTGCTAGAGATCTCGGCGTCCACTACGAGCAGTACTTC	CSARDLGVHYEQYF
TRBJ2-5	TRBV5-1	TRBD1	.	TGCGCCAGCAGCTGGGGACAGTGGGAGACCCAGTACTTC	CASSWGQWETQYF
TRBJ2-1	TRBV4-3	TRBD2	few	TGCGCCAGCAGTATAGACGAACGCGGGGGGTGGAATGAGCAGTTCTTC	CASSIDERGGWNEQFF
TRBJ1-2	TRBV7-2	TRBD1	few	TGTGCCAGTACAGGGGGCTATGGCTACACCTTC	CASTGGYGYTF
TRBJ1-1	TRBV27	TRBD1	.	TGTGCCAGCAGTGCAAGATGGACAGGCAACACTGAAGCTTTCTTT	CASSARWTGNTEAFF
TRBJ2-5	TRBV9	TRBD2	few	TGTGCCAGCAGCGTTGCTAGCGGGGGCCGGCAAGAGACCCAGTACTTC	CASSVASGGRQETQYF
TRBJ1-3	TRBV2	TRBD1	few	TGTGCCAGCAGCCAGACAGGGGATGGAAACACCATATATTTT	CASSQTGDGNTIYF
TRBJ2-5	TRBV29-1	.	.	TGCAGCGTGAAACTAGGAGAAGAGACCCAGTACTTC	CSVKLGEETQYF
TRBJ2-2	TRBV5-1	.	.	TGCGCCAGCAGCTTTGGGGCGACCGGCACCGGGGAGCTGTTTTTT	CASSFGATGTGELFF
TRBJ2-7	TRBV6-1	.	.	TGTGCCAGCGCGGGAACCTACGAGCAGTACTTC	CASAGTYEQYF
TRBJ1-2	TRBV29-1	.	few	TGCAGCGTTGAACACTACAGGGATGGCTACACCTTC	CSVEHYRDGYTF
TRBJ1-1	TRBV4-2	.	.	TGTGCCAGCAGCCAGGTGGACACTGAAGCTTTCTTT	CASSQVDTEAFF